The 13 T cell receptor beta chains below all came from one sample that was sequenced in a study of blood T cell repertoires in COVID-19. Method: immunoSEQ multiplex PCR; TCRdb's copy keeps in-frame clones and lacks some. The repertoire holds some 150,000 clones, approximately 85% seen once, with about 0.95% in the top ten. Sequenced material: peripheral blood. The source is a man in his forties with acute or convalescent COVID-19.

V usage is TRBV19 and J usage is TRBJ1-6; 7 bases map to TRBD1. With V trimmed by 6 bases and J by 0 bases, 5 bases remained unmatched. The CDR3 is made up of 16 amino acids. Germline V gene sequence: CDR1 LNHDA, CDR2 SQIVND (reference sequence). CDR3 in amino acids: CASRPGQSSYNSPLHF. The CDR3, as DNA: TGTGCCAGTAGGCCGGGACAGAGCTCCTATAATTCACCCCTCCACTTT.

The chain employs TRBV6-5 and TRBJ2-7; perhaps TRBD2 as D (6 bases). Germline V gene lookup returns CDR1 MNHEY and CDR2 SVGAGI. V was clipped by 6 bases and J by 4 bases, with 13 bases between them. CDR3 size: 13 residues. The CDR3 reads CASSSHRGYEQYF. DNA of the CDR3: TGTGCCAGCAGCTCGCATCGGGGGTACGAGCAGTACTTC.

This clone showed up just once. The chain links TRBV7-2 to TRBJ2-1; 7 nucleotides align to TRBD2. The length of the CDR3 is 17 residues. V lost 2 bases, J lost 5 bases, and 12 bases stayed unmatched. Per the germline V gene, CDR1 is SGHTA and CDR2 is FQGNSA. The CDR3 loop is CASSLLVSPGGNNEQFF. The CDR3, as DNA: TGTGCCAGCAGCTTACTTGTTTCCCCGGGGGGAAACAATGAGCAGTTCTTC.

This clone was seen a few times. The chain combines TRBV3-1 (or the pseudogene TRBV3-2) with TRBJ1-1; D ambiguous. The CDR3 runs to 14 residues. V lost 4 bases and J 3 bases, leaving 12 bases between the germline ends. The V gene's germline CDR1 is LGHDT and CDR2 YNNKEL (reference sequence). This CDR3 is CASSPTRWDTEAFF. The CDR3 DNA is TGTGCCAGCAGCCCGACGCGGTGGGACACTGAAGCTTTCTTT.

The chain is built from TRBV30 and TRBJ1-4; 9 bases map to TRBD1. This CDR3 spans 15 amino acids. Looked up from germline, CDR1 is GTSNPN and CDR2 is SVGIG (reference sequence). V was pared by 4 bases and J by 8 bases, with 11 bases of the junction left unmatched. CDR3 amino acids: CAWNLGQGGSEKLFF. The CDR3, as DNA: TGTGCCTGGAATTTGGGACAGGGTGGTTCCGAAAAACTGTTTTTT.

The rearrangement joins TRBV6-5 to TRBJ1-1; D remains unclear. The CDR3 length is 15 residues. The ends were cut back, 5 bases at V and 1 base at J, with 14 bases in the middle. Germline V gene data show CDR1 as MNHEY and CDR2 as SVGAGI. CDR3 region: CASSTHYGGNTEAFF. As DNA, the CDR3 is TGTGCCAGCAGTACCCACTACGGAGGGAACACTGAAGCTTTCTTT.

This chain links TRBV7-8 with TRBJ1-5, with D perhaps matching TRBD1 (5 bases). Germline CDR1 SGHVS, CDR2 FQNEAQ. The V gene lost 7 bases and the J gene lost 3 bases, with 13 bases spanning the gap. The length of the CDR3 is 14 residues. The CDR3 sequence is CASNPDSYNQPQHF. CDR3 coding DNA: TGTGCCAGCAACCCTGACAGCTACAATCAGCCCCAGCATTTT.

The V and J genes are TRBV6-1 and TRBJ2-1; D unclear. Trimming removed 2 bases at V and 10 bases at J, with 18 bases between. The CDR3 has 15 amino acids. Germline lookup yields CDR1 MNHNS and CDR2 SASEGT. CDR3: CASSELSNNPGEQFF. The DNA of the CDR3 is TGTGCCAGCAGTGAATTAAGTAATAACCCCGGGGAGCAGTTCTTC.

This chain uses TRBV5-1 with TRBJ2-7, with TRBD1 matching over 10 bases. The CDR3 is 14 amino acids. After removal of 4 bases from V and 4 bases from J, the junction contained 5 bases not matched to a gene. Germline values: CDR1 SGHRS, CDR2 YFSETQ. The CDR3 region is CASSVGQGGYEQYF. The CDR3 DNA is TGCGCCAGCAGCGTAGGACAGGGGGGGTACGAGCAGTACTTC.

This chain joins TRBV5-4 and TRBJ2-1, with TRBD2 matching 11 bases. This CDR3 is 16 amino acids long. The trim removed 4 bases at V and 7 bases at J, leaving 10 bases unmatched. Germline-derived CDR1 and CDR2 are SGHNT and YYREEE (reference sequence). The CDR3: CASSLTSGGPSNEQFF. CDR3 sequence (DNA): TGTGCCAGCAGCCTAACTAGCGGGGGCCCAAGTAATGAGCAGTTCTTC.

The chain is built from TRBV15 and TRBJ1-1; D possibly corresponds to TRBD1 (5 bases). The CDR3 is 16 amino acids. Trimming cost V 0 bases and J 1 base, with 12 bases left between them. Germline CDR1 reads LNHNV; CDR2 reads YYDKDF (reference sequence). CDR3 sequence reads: CATSRDPGKANTEAFF. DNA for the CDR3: TGTGCCACCAGCAGAGATCCAGGGAAAGCGAACACTGAAGCTTTCTTT.

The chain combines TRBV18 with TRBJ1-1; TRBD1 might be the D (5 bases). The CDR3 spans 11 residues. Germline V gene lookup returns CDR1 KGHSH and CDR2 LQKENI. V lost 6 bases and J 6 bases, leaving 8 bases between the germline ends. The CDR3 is CASSQGSEAFF. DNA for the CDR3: TGTGCCAGCTCGCAGGGTTCTGAAGCTTTCTTT.

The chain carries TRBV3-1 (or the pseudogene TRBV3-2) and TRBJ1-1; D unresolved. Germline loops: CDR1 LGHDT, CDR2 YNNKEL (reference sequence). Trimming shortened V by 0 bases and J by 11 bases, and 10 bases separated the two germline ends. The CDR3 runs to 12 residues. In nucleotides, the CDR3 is TGTGCCAGCAGCCAAGAGGAAAGGGAGGCTTTCTTT. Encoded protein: CASSQEEREAFF.